What follows are 9 T cell receptor beta chains derived from one specimen sequenced in a study of T cells in Graves' hyperthyroidism and ophthalmopathy. From RNA transcripts, TCR beta CDR3 regions were amplified. TCR CDR3 underwent first-round RT-PCR with the HTBI primer set. Via MiXCR, TCRdb re-called the multiplex PCR reads, giving one row per CDR3 protein. The data show roughly 570,000 distinct CDR3 sequences, with roughly 50% seen just once and 15% to 20% held by the top ten. Material: peripheral blood or thyroid tissue (not recorded which). Receptor source: an adult woman with Graves' disease, either hyperthyroidism or ophthalmopathy (not recorded which).

The V gene is TRBV2, the J gene TRBJ2-2, with D perhaps TRBD2 (6 bases). The V end was cut by 11 bases, the J end by 4 bases, with 17 bases between. The CDR3 extends over 14 amino acids. Germline values: CDR1 SNHLY, CDR2 FYNNEI. In DNA form, the CDR3 reads TGTGCCGGCCGACTAGAGATGGGCACCGGGGAGCTGTTTTTT. This encodes CAGRLEMGTGELFF.

V and J are TRBV28 and TRBJ2-7; D is possibly TRBD1 or TRBD2 (6 bases each). Germline lookup yields CDR1 MDHEN and CDR2 SYDVKM. Trimming took 6 bases from V and 5 from J, leaving 17 bases between them. The CDR3 is made up of 14 amino acids. This chain's CDR3 is CASSYGIRGDEQYF. The CDR3 nucleotides are TGTGCCAGCAGCTATGGGATAAGGGGGGACGAGCAGTACTTC.

At least ten counts were recorded for this clonotype. The V call is TRBV12-3 or TRBV12-4, the J call TRBJ1-1, with 7 nucleotides matching TRBD1. The CDR3 covers 14 residues. Trimming took 6 bases from V and 3 from J; bases not matched to a gene: 7. The CDR3 loop reads CASSYTQGDTEAFF. CDR3 DNA sequence: TGTGCCAGCAGCTATACCCAGGGGGACACTGAAGCTTTCTTT.

J is TRBJ2-5 and V is TRBV3-1, with 11 bases aligning to TRBD1. CDR1 is LGHDT and CDR2 is YNNKEL in the germline V gene (reference sequence). This CDR3 is 16 amino acids long. V shed 1 base and J 9 bases; nucleotides not matched to a gene: 10. This chain's CDR3 is CASSQAGTGGDQPQYF. CDR3 coding DNA: TGTGCCAGCAGCCAAGCCGGGACAGGGGGGGATCAGCCCCAGTACTTC.

This clonotype was counted ten times or more. The V gene is TRBV11-2, the J gene TRBJ1-1; D call uncertain. With 0 bases removed from V and 0 bases from J, the gap between germline ends came to 17 bases. The germline CDR1 and CDR2 sequences are SGHAT and FQNNGV. The CDR3 is 18 amino acids. The CDR3 nucleotides are TGTGCCAGCAGCTTAGAGGGAGGGCCGGCAGTGATGAACACTGAAGCTTTCTTT. This sequence encodes CASSLEGGPAVMNTEAFF. Full variable domain (missing parts from reference TRBV11-2 and TRBJ1-1): EAGVAQSPRYKIIEKRQSVAFWCNPISGHATLYWYQQILGQGPKLLIQFQNNGVVDDSQLPKDRFSAERLKGVDSTLKIQPAKLEDSAVYLCASSLEGGPAVMNTEAFFGQGTRLTVV.

The chain recombines TRBV19 with TRBJ2-6, with a tentative D call TRBD1 (6 bases). Germline V gives CDR1 LNHDA, CDR2 SQIVND (reference sequence). The length of the CDR3 is 15 residues. Trimming cost V 3 bases and J 6 bases, with 12 bases left between them. CDR3: CASSIGGSMANVLTF. In DNA, the CDR3 is TGTGCCAGTAGTATTGGGGGCTCGATGGCCAACGTCCTGACTTTC.

This clonotype was picked up many times. This chain uses TRBV24-1 with TRBJ2-5; the D is unclear. The V and J ends lost 4 bases and 5 bases respectively, with 10 bases between them. The germline CDR1 and CDR2 sequences are KGHDR and SFDVKD. CDR3 length: 13 residues. This CDR3 is CATSDPGWETQYF. The CDR3 DNA reads as TGTGCCACCAGTGACCCGGGCTGGGAGACCCAGTACTTC.

This clonotype has at least ten counts. V usage is TRBV15 and J usage is TRBJ2-7; D not resolved. V shed 0 bases and J shed 4 bases, with 4 bases lying between them. CDR3 length: 12 amino acids. Germline CDR1 is LNHNV and CDR2 is YYDKDF (reference sequence). In DNA form, the CDR3 reads TGTGCCACCAGCAGAGATAAGTACGAGCAGTACTTC. It codes for CATSRDKYEQYF.

DNA of the CDR3: TGTGCCAGCAGTTTCCCGACTAGCGGACAGTTCCACACCGGGGAGCTGTTTTTT. It specifies CASSFPTSGQFHTGELFF. V gene TRBV7-3 combines with J gene TRBJ2-2, with 9 bases matching TRBD2. The trim removed 6 bases at V and 3 bases at J, leaving 14 bases unmatched. Germline loops: CDR1 SGHTA, CDR2 FQGTGA. The CDR3 consists of 18 residues.